This T cell receptor (beta chain) was captured in a study of cytomegalovirus exposure and HLA in healthy donors. Primers: 60 Vbeta forward and 13 Jbeta reverse. The table came from immunoSEQ multiplex PCR; TCRdb's copy has only in-frame clones and leaves some out. The sample records about 140,000 clones, roughly four fifths being singletons. This CDR3 has 14 residues. Germline CDR1 reads SGHTA; CDR2 reads FQGTGA. V was cut by 3 bases and J by 3 bases, with 9 bases left in between. The sequenced sample was PBMCs. The rearrangement joins TRBV7-3 to TRBJ2-1; D might be TRBD2 (6 bases). The sequence derives from a man younger than 45 in good health and CMV-seropositive. CDR3 residues: CASSLEGLYNEQFF. As DNA, the CDR3 is TGTGCCAGCAGCTTGGAGGGGCTCTACAATGAGCAGTTCTTC.